Detailed here is one T cell receptor (beta chain). Its antigen is not known. Assay: immunoSEQ multiplex PCR; the TCRdb copy retains only in-frame clones and omits some. The profile covers roughly 150,000 clones, with 90% to 95% appearing a single time and approximately 1.5% taken by the ten largest. The data stem from a study of T cell responses to AZD1222 COVID-19 vaccine. Background on the study: Second doses that came at about 4 or about 12 weeks were put together.

Study conclusions and caveats: White British ancestry dominated among donors, who included more females, and clonal diversity was possibly underestimated. Spike-wide vaccine-associated CD4 TCRs dominated at 160-218 and 743-854. Among AZD1222 vaccinees, only six or seven were seropositive at baseline.

The receptor was isolated from an adult in good health. The starting material was peripheral blood, obtained on day 0 of AZD1222 vaccination.

Here the CDR3 DNA reads TGTGCCAGCAATCACAGGGGGACTGAAGCTTTCTTT. It translates to CASNHRGTEAFF. This rearrangement joins TRBV12-3 or TRBV12-4 to TRBJ1-1, with 8 bases fitting TRBD1. The CDR3 loop spans 12 amino acids. With 7 bases clipped from V and 5 bases from J, the junction kept 3 bases outside the gene matches.